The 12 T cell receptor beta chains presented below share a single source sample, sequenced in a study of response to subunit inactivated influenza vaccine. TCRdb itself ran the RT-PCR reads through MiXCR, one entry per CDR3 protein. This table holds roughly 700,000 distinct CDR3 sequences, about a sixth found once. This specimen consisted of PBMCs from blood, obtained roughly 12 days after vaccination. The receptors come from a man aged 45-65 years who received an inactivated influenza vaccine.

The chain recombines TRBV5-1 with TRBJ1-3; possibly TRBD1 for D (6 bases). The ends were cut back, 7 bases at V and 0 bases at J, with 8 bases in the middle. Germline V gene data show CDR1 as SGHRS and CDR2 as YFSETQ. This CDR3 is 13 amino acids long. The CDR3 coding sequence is TGCGCCAGCGGACAGAGCTCTGGAAACACCATATATTTT. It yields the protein CASGQSSGNTIYF.

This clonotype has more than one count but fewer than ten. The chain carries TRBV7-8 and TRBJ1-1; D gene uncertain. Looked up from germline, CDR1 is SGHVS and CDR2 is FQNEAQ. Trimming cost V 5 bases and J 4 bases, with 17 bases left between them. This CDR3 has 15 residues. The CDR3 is CASSPRPGYGTEAFF. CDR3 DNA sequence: TGTGCCAGCAGCCCACGACCCGGCTATGGCACTGAAGCTTTCTTT.

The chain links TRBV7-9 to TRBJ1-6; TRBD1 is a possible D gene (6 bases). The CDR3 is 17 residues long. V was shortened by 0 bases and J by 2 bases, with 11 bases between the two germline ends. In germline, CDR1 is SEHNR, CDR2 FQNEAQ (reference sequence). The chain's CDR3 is CASSLAFQGTYNSPLHF. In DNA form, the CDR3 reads TGTGCCAGCAGCTTAGCGTTTCAGGGGACCTATAATTCACCCCTCCACTTT. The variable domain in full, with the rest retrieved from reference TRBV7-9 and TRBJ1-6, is DTGVSQNPRHKITKRGQNVTFRCDPISEHNRLYWYRQTLGQGPEFLTYFQNEAQLEKSRLLSDRFSAERPKGSFSTLEIQRTEQGDSAMYLCASSLAFQGTYNSPLHFGNGTRLTVT.

The DNA for the CDR3 is TGTGCCAGCAGCAAATTTTCAGGAAATGAGCAGTTCTTC. Its protein is CASSKFSGNEQFF. The chain uses TRBV21-1 and TRBJ2-1. TRBV21-1 is flagged as a pseudogene. The CDR3 sequence is 13 residues long.

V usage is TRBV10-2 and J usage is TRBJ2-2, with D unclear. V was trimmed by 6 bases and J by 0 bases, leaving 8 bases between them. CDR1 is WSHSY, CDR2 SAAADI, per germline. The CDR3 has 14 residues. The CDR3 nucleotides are TGCGCCAGCAGACTGGACCCGAACACCGGGGAGCTGTTTTTT. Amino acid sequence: CASRLDPNTGELFF.

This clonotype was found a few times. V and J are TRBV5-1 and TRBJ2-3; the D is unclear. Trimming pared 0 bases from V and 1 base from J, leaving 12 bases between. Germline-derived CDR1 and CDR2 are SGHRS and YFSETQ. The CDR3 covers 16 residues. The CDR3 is CASSLGSGSGTDTQYF. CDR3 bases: TGCGCCAGCAGCTTGGGAAGTGGGTCGGGCACAGATACGCAGTATTTT.

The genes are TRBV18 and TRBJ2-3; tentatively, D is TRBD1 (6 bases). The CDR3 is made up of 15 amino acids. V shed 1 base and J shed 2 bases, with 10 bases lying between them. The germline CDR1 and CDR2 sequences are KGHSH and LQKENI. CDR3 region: CASSPLTGTTDTQYF. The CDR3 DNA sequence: TGTGCCAGCTCACCACTCACAGGGACCACAGATACGCAGTATTTT.

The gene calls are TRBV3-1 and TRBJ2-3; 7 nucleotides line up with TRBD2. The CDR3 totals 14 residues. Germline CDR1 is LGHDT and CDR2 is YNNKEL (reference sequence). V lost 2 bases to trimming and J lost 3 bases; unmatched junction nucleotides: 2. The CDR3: CASSQRTRTDTQYF. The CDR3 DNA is TGTGCCAGCAGCCAACGGACTAGAACAGATACGCAGTATTTT.

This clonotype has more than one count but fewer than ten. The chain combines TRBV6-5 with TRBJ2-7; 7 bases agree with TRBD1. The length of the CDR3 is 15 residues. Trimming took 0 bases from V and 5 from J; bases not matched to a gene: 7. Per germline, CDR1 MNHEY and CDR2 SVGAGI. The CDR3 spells CASSYSTGSRNEQYF. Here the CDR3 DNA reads TGTGCCAGCAGTTACTCGACAGGGAGTAGAAACGAGCAGTACTTC.

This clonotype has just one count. The CDR3 DNA follows: TGCAGTGCTAGAGGTACCCCTCGGACTAGCGGGATGAAAGATACGCAGTATTTT. Encoded protein: CSARGTPRTSGMKDTQYF. The chain employs TRBV20-1 and TRBJ2-3; 12 bases agree with TRBD2. This CDR3 spans 18 amino acids. Germline lookup yields CDR1 DFQATT and CDR2 SNEGSKA (reference sequence). The junction had 13 bases not matched to a gene; V was cut back by 1 base and J by 5 bases.

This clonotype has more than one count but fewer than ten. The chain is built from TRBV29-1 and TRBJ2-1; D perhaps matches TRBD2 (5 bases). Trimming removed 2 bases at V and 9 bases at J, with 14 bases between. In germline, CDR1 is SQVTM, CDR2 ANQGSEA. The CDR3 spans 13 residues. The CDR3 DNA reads TGCAGCGTTGAAATGCTAGCCGGCGGTGAGCAGTTCTTC. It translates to CSVEMLAGGEQFF.

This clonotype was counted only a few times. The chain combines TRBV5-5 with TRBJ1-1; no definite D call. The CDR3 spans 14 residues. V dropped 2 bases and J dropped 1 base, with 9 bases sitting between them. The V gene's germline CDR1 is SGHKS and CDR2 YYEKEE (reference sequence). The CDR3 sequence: CASSFGHRNTEAFF. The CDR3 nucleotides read TGTGCCAGCAGCTTTGGTCACCGGAACACTGAAGCTTTCTTT.